The rows below give T cell receptor beta chains drawn from one sample of a study of OX40 agonist ivuxolimab in advanced cancers. Profiled with immunoSEQ multiplex PCR; TCRdb holds only in-frame clones, not every one. The sample yields approximately 160,000 clones, 94% seen once. Sample: CD4+ or CD8+ T cells sorted from blood, taken in a trial of the OX40 agonist ivuxolimab. These receptors were collected from an adult with an advanced solid tumor such as melanoma, head and neck, liver or kidney cancer. The CDR3 runs from the conserved cysteine through the conserved F or W. The D gene is left open where the match is weak. Clone size is stated in some rows and not others, as once, few, many or a class when expanded.

abundance,d_gene,j_gene,v_gene,CDR3aa,CDR3nt
.,.,TRBJ1-2,TRBV6-5,CASSYSGTQGYGYTF,TGTGCCAGCAGTTACTCGGGTACTCAGGGGTACGGCTACACCTTC
.,.,TRBJ1-2,TRBV6-5,CASSSAGLGEGYTF,TGTGCCAGCAGCTCTGCAGGACTTGGAGAGGGCTACACCTTC
.,.,TRBJ2-7,TRBV6-6,CASSSRVSYEQYF,TGTGCCAGCAGTTCGAGAGTATCCTACGAGCAGTACTTC
.,.,TRBJ1-5,TRBV19,CASSIGLTQPQHF,TGTGCCAGTAGTATCGGGTTAACCCAGCCCCAGCATTTT
.,.,TRBJ1-1,TRBV19,CASSSWGYTEAFF,TGTGCCAGTAGTTCATGGGGATACACTGAAGCTTTCTTT
.,.,TRBJ1-2,TRBV5-6,CASSLEQGYGYTF,TGTGCCAGCAGCTTGGAACAGGGCTATGGCTACACCTTC
.,.,TRBJ2-5,TRBV5-1,CASSLVGGQETQYF,TGCGCCAGCAGCTTGGTTGGGGGCCAAGAGACCCAGTACTTC
.,.,TRBJ1-1,TRBV5-1,CASSPGLGTEAFF,TGCGCCAGCAGCCCCGGCTTGGGCACTGAAGCTTTCTTT
.,.,TRBJ1-5,TRBV19,CASEREGVQPQHF,TGTGCCAGTGAAAGGGAGGGGGTCCAGCCCCAGCATTTT
.,.,TRBJ2-1,TRBV11-2,CASSPTAGTNEQFF,TGTGCCAGCAGCCCCACTGCCGGGACCAATGAGCAGTTCTTC
.,TRBD1,TRBJ2-7,TRBV9,CASSPRQGLYEQYF,TGTGCCAGCAGCCCTCGACAGGGGCTTTACGAGCAGTACTTC
.,TRBD1,TRBJ2-2,TRBV12-5,CAGSVGQTNTGELFF,TGTGCCGGGTCCGTGGGACAGACGAACACCGGGGAGCTGTTTTTT
.,.,TRBJ2-7,TRBV6-8,CASSSPGRPKYEQYF,TGTGCCAGCAGTTCCCCTGGCAGGCCAAAATACGAGCAGTACTTC
.,.,TRBJ1-1,TRBV7-9,CASSLLRQNTEAFF,TGTGCCAGCAGCTTATTAAGGCAGAACACTGAAGCTTTCTTT
.,.,TRBJ2-7,TRBV5-1,CASSLGGGTYEQYF,TGCGCCAGCAGCTTGGGGGGAGGAACCTACGAGCAGTACTTC
.,TRBD1,TRBJ2-7,TRBV18,CASSATGGVFYEQYF,TGTGCCAGCTCAGCCACAGGGGGCGTGTTTTACGAGCAGTACTTC
.,TRBD1,TRBJ2-7,TRBV6-1,CASSRDRTYEQYF,TGTGCCAGCAGTCGGGACAGGACCTACGAGCAGTACTTC
.,.,TRBJ1-1,TRBV9,CASSVGAAPMNTEAFF,TGTGCCAGCAGCGTAGGAGCCGCACCTATGAACACTGAAGCTTTCTTT
once,.,TRBJ2-3,TRBV7-2,CASSPSAGDTQYF,TGTGCCAGCAGCCCCTCGGCCGGGGATACGCAGTATTTT
.,.,TRBJ1-4,TRBV7-8,CASSSSGEGRKLFF,TGTGCCAGCAGCTCTTCAGGGGAGGGGCGAAAACTGTTTTTT
.,TRBD1,TRBJ2-1,TRBV5-1,CASRGTGTYNEQFF,TGCGCCAGCAGGGGGACAGGGACCTACAATGAGCAGTTCTTC
.,.,TRBJ2-1,TRBV11-2,CASSLTGSNEQFF,TGTGCCAGCAGCTTAACGGGGAGTAATGAGCAGTTCTTC
.,TRBD2,TRBJ2-7,TRBV13,CASSPGGGNEQYF,TGTGCCAGCAGCCCGGGGGGAGGGAACGAGCAGTACTTC
.,.,TRBJ2-1,TRBV12-5,CASGFEVINEQFF,TGTGCTAGTGGTTTTGAAGTAATCAATGAGCAGTTCTTC
.,TRBD1,TRBJ1-1,TRBV7-2,CASSFTGGTEAFF,TGTGCCAGCAGCTTCACAGGGGGCACTGAAGCTTTCTTT
.,.,TRBJ1-5,TRBV7-6,CASSLARDQPQHF,TGTGCCAGCAGCTTAGCGCGGGATCAGCCCCAGCATTTT